This T cell receptor beta chain appears in the sequencing data of a study of human T cells and chemical hapten exposure. Study details: While the roughly 22-week study was under way, patients received diphenylcyclopropenone on the scalp every week.

From germline, CDR1 is ENHRY and CDR2 SYGVKD. The CDR3 sequence is 11 residues long. V lost 10 bases, J lost 3 bases, and 0 bases stayed unmatched. MiXCR was run by TCRdb on the RACE reads, yielding one entry per CDR3 protein. The data show approximately 260,000 distinct CDR3 sequences, approximately 8.6% seen once. Time point given: pre-sensitization, week 0. The treatment denotes: therapeutic diphenylcyclopropenone sensitization with weekly scalp DPC. Sequencing used whole blood, obtained in connection with sensitization to the hapten diphenylcyclopropenone (DPC). This receptor was obtained from a woman aged 40 to 49 with alopecia areata. Some clones in this sample may be carry-over from other donors' samples. The V gene is TRBV10-3, the J gene TRBJ1-1, with 9 bases aligning to TRBD1. CDR3 coding DNA: TGTGCCAGGGACAGGGACACTGAAGCTTTCTTT. Amino acid sequence: CARDRDTEAFF.